The 2 T cell receptor beta chains listed next were all sequenced from one sample in a study of T cell responses to AZD1222 COVID-19 vaccine. Method: immunoSEQ multiplex PCR; TCRdb's copy keeps in-frame clones and lacks some. The repertoire holds 100,000 to 150,000 clones, with about nine tenths as singletons. Sequences were derived from peripheral blood, sampled on day 0 of AZD1222 vaccination. The receptors derive from an adult in good health.

This clone was found once. V usage is TRBV6-5 and J usage is TRBJ1-4; TRBD1 is a possible D gene (5 bases). Looked up from germline, CDR1 is MNHEY and CDR2 is SVGAGI. The CDR3 runs to 13 residues. Trimming removed 5 bases at V and 6 bases at J, with 10 bases between. For the CDR3, the DNA is TGTGCCAGCAGTCCAGGGAGGTATGAAAAACTGTTTTTT. Amino acid sequence: CASSPGRYEKLFF.

This chain connects TRBV28 to TRBJ1-1; 8 nucleotides match TRBD1. V lost 4 bases, J lost 3 bases, and 10 bases stayed unmatched. Germline CDR1 MDHEN, CDR2 SYDVKM. This CDR3 is 16 amino acids long. CDR3 bases: TGTGCCAGCAGTTCCGGGACAGGACCTGGGGACACTGAAGCTTTCTTT. It specifies CASSSGTGPGDTEAFF.